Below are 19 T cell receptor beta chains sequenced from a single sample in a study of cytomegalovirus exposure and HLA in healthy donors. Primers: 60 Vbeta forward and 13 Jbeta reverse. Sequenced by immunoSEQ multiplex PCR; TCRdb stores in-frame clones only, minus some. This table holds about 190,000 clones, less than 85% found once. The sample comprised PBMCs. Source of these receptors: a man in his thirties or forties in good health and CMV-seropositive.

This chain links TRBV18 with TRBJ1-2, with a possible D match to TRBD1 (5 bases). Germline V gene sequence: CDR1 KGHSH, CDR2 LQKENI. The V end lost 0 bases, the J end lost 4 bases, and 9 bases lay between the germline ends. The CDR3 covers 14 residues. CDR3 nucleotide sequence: TGTGCCAGCTCACCACCGTCAGGGCGCTATGGCTACACCTTC. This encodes CASSPPSGRYGYTF.

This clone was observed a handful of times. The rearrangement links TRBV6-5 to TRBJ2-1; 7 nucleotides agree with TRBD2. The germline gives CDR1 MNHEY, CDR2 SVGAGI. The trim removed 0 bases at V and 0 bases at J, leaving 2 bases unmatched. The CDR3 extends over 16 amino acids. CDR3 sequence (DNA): TGTGCCAGCAGTTACTCGGGGGGGAGCTCCTACAATGAGCAGTTCTTC. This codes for CASSYSGGSSYNEQFF.

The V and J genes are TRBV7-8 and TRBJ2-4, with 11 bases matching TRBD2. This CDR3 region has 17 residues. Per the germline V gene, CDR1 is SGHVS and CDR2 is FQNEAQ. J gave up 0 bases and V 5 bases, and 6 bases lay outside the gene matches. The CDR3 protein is CASSPLAGGEAKNIQYF. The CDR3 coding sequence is TGTGCCAGCAGCCCCTTAGCGGGAGGGGAAGCCAAAAACATTCAGTACTTC.

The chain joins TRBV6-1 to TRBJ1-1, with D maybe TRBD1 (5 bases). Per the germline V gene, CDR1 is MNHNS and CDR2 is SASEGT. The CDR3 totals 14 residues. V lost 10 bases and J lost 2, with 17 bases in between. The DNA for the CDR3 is TGTGCCATCACCTCAGGGTCGACCAACACTGAAGCTTTCTTT. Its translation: CAITSGSTNTEAFF.

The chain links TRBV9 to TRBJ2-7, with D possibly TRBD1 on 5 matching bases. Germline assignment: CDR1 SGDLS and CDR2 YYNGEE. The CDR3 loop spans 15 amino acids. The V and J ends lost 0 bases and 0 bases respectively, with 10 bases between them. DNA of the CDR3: TGTGCCAGCAGCGTAGAAGTAGGGGCCTCCTACGAGCAGTACTTC. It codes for CASSVEVGASYEQYF.

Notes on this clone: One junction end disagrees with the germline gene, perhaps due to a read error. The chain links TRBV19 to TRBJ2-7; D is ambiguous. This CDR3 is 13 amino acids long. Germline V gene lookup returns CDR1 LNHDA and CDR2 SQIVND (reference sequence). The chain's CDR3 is CASSELPSSEQYF. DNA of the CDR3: TGTGCCAGTAGCGAACTCCCATCCTCCGAGCAGTACTTC.

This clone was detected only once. CDR3 loop: CAWSQKGLSEQPQHF. DNA of the CDR3: TGTGCCTGGAGTCAAAAGGGACTCTCGGAACAGCCCCAGCATTTT. V is TRBV30 and J is TRBJ1-5; TRBD1 is a possible D gene (5 bases). The germline V and J ends were trimmed by 2 bases and 7 bases, with 18 bases remaining between them. The V gene's germline CDR1 is GTSNPN and CDR2 SVGIG (reference sequence). This CDR3 contains 15 residues.

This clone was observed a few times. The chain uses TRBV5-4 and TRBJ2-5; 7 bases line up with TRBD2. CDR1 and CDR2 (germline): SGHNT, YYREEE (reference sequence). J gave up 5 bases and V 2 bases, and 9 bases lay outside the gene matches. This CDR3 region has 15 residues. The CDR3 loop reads CASSLTSGTGETQYF. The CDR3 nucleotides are TGTGCCAGCAGCTTAACGAGCGGGACTGGTGAGACCCAGTACTTC.

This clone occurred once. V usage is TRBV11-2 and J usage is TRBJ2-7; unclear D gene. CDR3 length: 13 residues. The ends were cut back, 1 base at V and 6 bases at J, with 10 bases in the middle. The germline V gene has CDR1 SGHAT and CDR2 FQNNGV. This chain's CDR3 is CASSLVRSGEQYF. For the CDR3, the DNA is TGTGCCAGCAGCTTAGTGCGTTCTGGCGAGCAGTACTTC.

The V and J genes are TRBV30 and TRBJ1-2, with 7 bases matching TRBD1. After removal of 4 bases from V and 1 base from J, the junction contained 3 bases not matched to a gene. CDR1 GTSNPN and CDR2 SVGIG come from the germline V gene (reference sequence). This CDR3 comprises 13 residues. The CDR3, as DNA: TGTGCCTGGACAGGGGGAAGTAACTATGGCTACACCTTC. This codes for CAWTGGSNYGYTF.

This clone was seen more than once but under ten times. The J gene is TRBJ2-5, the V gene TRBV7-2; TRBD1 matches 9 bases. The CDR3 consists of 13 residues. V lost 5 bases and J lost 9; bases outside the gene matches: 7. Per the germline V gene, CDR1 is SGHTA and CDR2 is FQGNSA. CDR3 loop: CASSRDRVEAQYF. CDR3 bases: TGTGCCAGCAGCCGGGACAGGGTGGAAGCCCAGTACTTC.

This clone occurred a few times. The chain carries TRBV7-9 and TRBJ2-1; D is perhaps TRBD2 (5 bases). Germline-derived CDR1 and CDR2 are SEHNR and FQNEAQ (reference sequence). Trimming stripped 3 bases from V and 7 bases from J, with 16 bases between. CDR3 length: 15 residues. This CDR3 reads CASSLEAASGNEQFF. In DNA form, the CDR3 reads TGTGCCAGCAGCTTGGAAGCGGCCAGCGGTAATGAGCAGTTCTTC.

CDR3 sequence (DNA): TGTGCCTCAGGAGGTTATATAAACACCATATATTTT. This encodes CASGGYINTIYF. This rearrangement joins TRBV28 to TRBJ1-3; D is uncertain. The CDR3 is made up of 12 amino acids. Germline V gives CDR1 MDHEN, CDR2 SYDVKM. V shed 11 bases and J shed 6 bases, with 14 bases lying between them. Full variable domain (rest looked up from reference TRBV28 and TRBJ1-3): DVKVTQSSRYLVKRTGEKVFLECVQDMDHENMFWYRQDPGLGLRLIYFSYDVKMKEKGDIPEGYSVSREKKERFSLILESASTNQTSMYLCASGGYINTIYFGEGSWLTVV.

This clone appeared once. This CDR3 is CASSLVGREDEQYF. CDR3 nucleotides: TGCGCCAGCAGCTTGGTTGGCAGGGAGGACGAGCAGTACTTC. V usage is TRBV5-1 and J usage is TRBJ2-7, with D maybe TRBD2 (6 bases). This CDR3 is built from 14 residues. CDR1 is SGHRS, CDR2 YFSETQ, per germline. Trimming removed 0 bases from V and 5 bases from J, with 12 bases in between.

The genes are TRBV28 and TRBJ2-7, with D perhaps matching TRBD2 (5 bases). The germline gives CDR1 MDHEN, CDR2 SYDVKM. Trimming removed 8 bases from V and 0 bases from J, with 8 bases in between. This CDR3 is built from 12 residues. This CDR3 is CASYRDSYEQYF. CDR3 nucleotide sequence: TGTGCCAGCTACCGGGACTCCTACGAGCAGTACTTC. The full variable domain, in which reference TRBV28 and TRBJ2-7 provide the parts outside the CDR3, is DVKVTQSSRYLVKRTGEKVFLECVQDMDHENMFWYRQDPGLGLRLIYFSYDVKMKEKGDIPEGYSVSREKKERFSLILESASTNQTSMYLCASYRDSYEQYFGPGTRLTVT.

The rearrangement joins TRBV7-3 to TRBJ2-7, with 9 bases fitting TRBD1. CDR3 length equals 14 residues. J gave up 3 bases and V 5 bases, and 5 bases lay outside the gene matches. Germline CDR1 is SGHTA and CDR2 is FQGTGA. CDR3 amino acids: CASSPGTGIYEQYF. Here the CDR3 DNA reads TGTGCCAGCAGCCCCGGGACAGGGATCTACGAGCAGTACTTC.

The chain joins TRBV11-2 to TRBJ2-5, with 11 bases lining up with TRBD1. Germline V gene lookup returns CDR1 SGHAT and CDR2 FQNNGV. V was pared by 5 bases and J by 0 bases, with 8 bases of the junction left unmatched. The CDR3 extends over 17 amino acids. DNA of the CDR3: TGTGCCAGCAGCCCCGGGACAGGGGGGAACTACCAAGAGACCCAGTACTTC. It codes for CASSPGTGGNYQETQYF.

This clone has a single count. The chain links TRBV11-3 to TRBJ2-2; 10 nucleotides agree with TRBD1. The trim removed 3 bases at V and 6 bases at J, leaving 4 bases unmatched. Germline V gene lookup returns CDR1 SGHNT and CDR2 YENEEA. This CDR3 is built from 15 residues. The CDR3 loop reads CASSLEGTGAGELFF. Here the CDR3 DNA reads TGTGCCAGCAGCTTGGAAGGGACAGGGGCCGGGGAGCTGTTTTTT.

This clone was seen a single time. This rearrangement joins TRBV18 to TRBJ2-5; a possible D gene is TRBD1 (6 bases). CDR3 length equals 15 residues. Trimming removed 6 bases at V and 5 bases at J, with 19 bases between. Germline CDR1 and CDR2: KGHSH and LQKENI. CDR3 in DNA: TGTGCCAGCTCGGAGCCGGGACAACGGACCGAGACCCAGTACTTC. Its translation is CASSEPGQRTETQYF.